One sample yielded the 19 T cell receptor beta chains listed below, sequenced in a study of cytomegalovirus exposure and HLA in healthy donors. Amplification used 60 Vbeta primers and 13 Jbeta primers. TCRdb's copy holds only in-frame clones and misses some; the assay was immunoSEQ multiplex PCR. This sample has 110,000 to 150,000 clones, with about 75% found just once. Sequencing used PBMCs. Receptors were obtained from a woman under 40 in good health and CMV-seronegative.

J is TRBJ1-1 and V is TRBV10-2, with a tentative D call TRBD1 (5 bases). Trimming pared 6 bases from V and 0 bases from J, leaving 8 bases between. Germline CDR1 is WSHSY and CDR2 is SAAADI. The length of the CDR3 is 13 residues. The CDR3 region has the DNA TGCGCCAGCAGGAGACAGATGAACACTGAAGCTTTCTTT. Protein product: CASRRQMNTEAFF.

This clone appeared a few times. This rearrangement joins TRBV11-2 to TRBJ2-1; 11 bases match TRBD1. J was trimmed by 6 bases and V by 5 bases; bases with no gene match: 9. Germline assignment: CDR1 SGHAT and CDR2 FQNNGV. This CDR3 is built from 16 residues. CDR3 sequence reads: CASSRGADRGRNEQFF. The CDR3 DNA is TGTGCCAGCAGCCGGGGCGCGGACAGGGGGCGCAATGAGCAGTTCTTC.

This rearrangement joins TRBV28 to TRBJ2-2; maybe TRBD1 (5 bases). This CDR3 spans 14 amino acids. Germline CDR1 reads MDHEN; CDR2 reads SYDVKM. Trimming shortened V by 9 bases and J by 4 bases, and 15 bases separated the two germline ends. The CDR3 loop is CASTPGQLTGELFF. As DNA, the CDR3 is TGTGCCAGTACCCCAGGGCAGCTCACCGGGGAGCTGTTTTTT.

The chain recombines TRBV18 with TRBJ2-2, with D perhaps TRBD1 (5 bases). Trimming pared 0 bases from V and 4 bases from J, leaving 6 bases between. The CDR3 loop spans 14 amino acids. CDR1 and CDR2 from the germline V gene are KGHSH and LQKENI. The CDR3 DNA reads TGTGCCAGCTCACCACCCAGGGCCACCGGGGAGCTGTTTTTT. Residues: CASSPPRATGELFF. The whole variable domain, remainder taken from reference TRBV18 and TRBJ2-2, is NAGVMQNPRHLVRRRGQEARLRCSPMKGHSHVYWYRQLPEEGLKFMVYLQKENIIDESGMPKERFSAEFPKEGPSILRIQQVVRGDSAAYFCASSPPRATGELFFGEGSRLTVL.

J is TRBJ1-5 and V is TRBV6-1, with D hard to call. The V end lost 4 bases, the J end lost 4 bases, and 11 bases lay between the germline ends. The CDR3 contains 14 residues. Germline CDR1 reads MNHNS; CDR2 reads SASEGT. The DNA for the CDR3 is TGTGCCAGCAGTGGTACGGGAGGTAATCAGCCCCAGCATTTT. It translates to CASSGTGGNQPQHF.

This chain uses TRBV5-6 with TRBJ2-5; D may be TRBD2 (5 bases). The CDR3 extends over 14 amino acids. Germline V gene data show CDR1 as SGHDT and CDR2 as YYEEEE. V lost 4 bases, J lost 1 base, and 11 bases lay in between. This chain's CDR3 is CASSTGWGQETQYF. The CDR3 bases are TGTGCCAGCAGCACGGGGTGGGGCCAAGAGACCCAGTACTTC. The whole variable domain, remainder taken from reference TRBV5-6 and TRBJ2-5, is DAGVTQSPTHLIKTRGQQVTLRCSPKSGHDTVSWYQQALGQGPQFIFQYYEEEERQRGNFPDRFSGHQFPNYSSELNVNALLLGDSALYLCASSTGWGQETQYFGPGTRLLVL.

This rearrangement joins TRBV10-2 to TRBJ2-7; 9 bases match TRBD2. Germline CDR1 WSHSY, CDR2 SAAADI. The CDR3 has 15 amino acids. Trimming removed 2 bases from V and 4 bases from J; junction bases left unmatched: 6. DNA for the CDR3: TGCGCCAGCAGTGAGGGGGCTAGCGGGACTTACGAGCAGTACTTC. Amino acid sequence: CASSEGASGTYEQYF.

The chain uses TRBV5-6 and TRBJ2-3, with 7 bases matching TRBD2. Looked up from germline, CDR1 is SGHDT and CDR2 is YYEEEE. The CDR3 loop spans 16 amino acids. The ends lost 6 bases at V and 6 bases at J; junction bases unmatched: 16. CDR3 loop: CASTDWGTTGVDTQYF. The CDR3 nucleotides read TGTGCCAGCACCGATTGGGGGACTACTGGGGTGGATACGCAGTATTTT.

This rearrangement joins TRBV7-9 to TRBJ1-5; the D gene is possibly TRBD1 (6 bases). V was clipped by 2 bases and J by 4 bases, with 6 bases between them. Germline values: CDR1 SEHNR, CDR2 FQNEAQ (reference sequence). CDR3 length: 13 residues. The CDR3 region is CASSLTGNQPQHF. DNA of the CDR3: TGTGCCAGCAGCTTAACAGGGAATCAGCCCCAGCATTTT. The complete variable domain, with remaining parts taken from reference TRBV7-9 and TRBJ1-5, reads DTGVSQNPRHKITKRGQNVTFRCDPISEHNRLYWYRQTLGQGPEFLTYFQNEAQLEKSRLLSDRFSAERPKGSFSTLEIQRTEQGDSAMYLCASSLTGNQPQHFGDGTRLSIL.

This chain joins TRBV14 and TRBJ2-5; D gene uncertain. The germline V gene has CDR1 SGHDN and CDR2 FVKESK. Between the trimmed V and J ends, which lost 2 bases and 2 bases, there was a span of 6 bases. This CDR3 region has 13 residues. The DNA for the CDR3 is TGTGCCAGCAGCCAACAATTGCAAGAGACCCAGTACTTC. Encoded protein: CASSQQLQETQYF.

This clone was detected only a few times. The chain couples TRBV4-2 to TRBJ2-4; 11 bases are shared with TRBD1. With 2 bases clipped from V and 7 bases from J, the junction kept 7 bases outside the gene matches. Germline V gene data show CDR1 as LGHNA and CDR2 as YNFKEQ. The CDR3 sequence is 16 residues long. The CDR3 DNA sequence: TGTGCCAGCAGCCAACTCGGACAGGGGGCGACGAACATTCAGTACTTC. Its translation: CASSQLGQGATNIQYF.

The chain uses TRBV7-3 and TRBJ2-5; 8 bases are shared with TRBD1. The J call may be incorrect, as the DNA end agrees better with TRBJ2-7. This CDR3 contains 14 residues. From germline, CDR1 is SGHTA and CDR2 FQGTGA. The CDR3 is CASSPTGGSYEQYF. CDR3 in DNA: TGTGCCAGCAGCCCCACAGGGGGATCCTACGAGCAGTACTTC.

This clone was counted only a few times. The chain uses TRBV9 and TRBJ2-7, with 9 bases fitting TRBD1. CDR1 is SGDLS and CDR2 is YYNGEE in the germline V gene. Germline trimming cut 3 bases from V and 3 bases from J; bases unmatched to any gene: 13. This CDR3 has 17 residues. Here the CDR3 reads CASSAGTGLTLGYEQYF. In DNA, the CDR3 is TGTGCCAGCAGCGCTGGGACAGGGTTGACGCTTGGCTACGAGCAGTACTTC.

This clone was detected only once. The chain links TRBV30 to TRBJ2-1, with TRBD1 identical over 11 bases. The CDR3 runs 16 residues. Germline V CDR1 and CDR2: GTSNPN, SVGIG (reference sequence). The V segment lost 4 bases and the J segment 3 bases; nucleotides outside the gene matches: 8. CDR3 DNA: TGTGCCTGGAACCTCCCGGGGACAGGGGGCTACAATGAGCAGTTCTTC. It translates to CAWNLPGTGGYNEQFF.

V and J are TRBV7-3 and TRBJ2-2; D is perhaps TRBD1 (6 bases). Germline V gives CDR1 SGHTA, CDR2 FQGTGA. V lost 5 bases and J 4 bases, leaving 20 bases between the germline ends. This CDR3 contains 17 residues. The CDR3 bases are TGTGCCAGCAGCGTTACCAGGGACACCAGAGGCACCGGGGAGCTGTTTTTT. This codes for CASSVTRDTRGTGELFF.

V gene TRBV7-9 combines with J gene TRBJ2-5; D is possibly TRBD2 (5 bases). Matching the DNA end better, TRBJ2-7 makes the J call doubtful. The CDR3 has 12 amino acids. CDR1 and CDR2 (germline): SEHNR, FQNEAQ (reference sequence). This CDR3 reads CASSLERYEQYF. Written as DNA, the CDR3 is TGTGCCAGCAGCTTAGAGCGGTACGAGCAGTACTTC.

This clone was observed a handful of times. This chain links TRBV19 with TRBJ2-5; 14 bases are a match to TRBD2. Losses at the gene ends were 3 bases for V and 1 base for J; bases not matched to a gene: 4. Germline CDR1 reads LNHDA; CDR2 reads SQIVND (reference sequence). The CDR3 sequence is 17 residues long. CDR3 loop: CASSIGLAGGPQETQYF. The DNA of the CDR3 is TGTGCCAGTAGTATCGGACTAGCGGGAGGTCCCCAAGAGACCCAGTACTTC.

This chain uses TRBV19 with TRBJ1-1; 11 bases fit TRBD1. The CDR3 length is 15 residues. Germline values: CDR1 LNHDA, CDR2 SQIVND (reference sequence). The junction had 7 bases not matched to a gene; V was cut back by 5 bases and J by 5 bases. CDR3 coding DNA: TGTGCCAGTAGTCCCAGGACAGGGGGCTTTACTGAAGCTTTCTTT. It encodes CASSPRTGGFTEAFF. The variable domain in full, completed from reference TRBV19 and TRBJ1-1, reads DGGITQSPKYLFRKEGQNVTLSCEQNLNHDAMYWYRQDPGQGLRLIYYSQIVNDFQKGDIAEGYSVSREKKESFPLTVTSAQKNPTAFYLCASSPRTGGFTEAFFGQGTRLTVV.

This clone was found a few times. The chain combines TRBV5-1 with TRBJ1-1, with 8 bases lining up with TRBD1. The V segment lost 0 bases and the J segment 3 bases; nucleotides outside the gene matches: 7. Germline CDR1 SGHRS, CDR2 YFSETQ. This CDR3 has 16 residues. The CDR3 coding sequence is TGCGCCAGCAGCTTGGAGACAGGGGTAGGGGACACTGAAGCTTTCTTT. Protein sequence: CASSLETGVGDTEAFF.